These 30 T cell receptor beta chains were sequenced from one sample in a study of OX40 agonist ivuxolimab in advanced cancers. Clones were read by immunoSEQ multiplex PCR, and TCRdb kept only the in-frame ones, dropping some. This table has 150,000 to 180,000 clones, roughly 94% appearing once. This sample comprised CD4+ or CD8+ T cells sorted from blood, obtained in a trial of the OX40 agonist ivuxolimab. Every receptor here comes from an adult with an advanced solid tumor such as melanoma, head and neck, liver or kidney cancer.

This rearrangement joins TRBV7-2 to TRBJ2-3; tentative D call: TRBD1 (7 bases). Germline assignment: CDR1 SGHTA and CDR2 FQGNSA. The CDR3 totals 17 residues. The V and J ends lost 6 bases and 1 base respectively, with 20 bases between them. Here the CDR3 reads CASSVKYRGGGTDTQYF. In DNA form, the CDR3 reads TGTGCCAGCAGTGTAAAATACAGGGGCGGGGGCACAGATACGCAGTATTTT.

On this clone itself: Other DNA sequences in this specimen translate into the identical CDR3. The chain carries TRBV28 and TRBJ1-2; D possibly corresponds to TRBD1 (5 bases). Germline CDR1 is MDHEN and CDR2 is SYDVKM. The CDR3 consists of 15 residues. With 6 bases removed from V and 2 bases from J, the gap between germline ends came to 16 bases. The CDR3 protein is CASRHYRGPNYGYTF. The DNA of the CDR3 is TGTGCCAGCAGACATTATAGGGGACCCAACTATGGCTACACCTTC.

V is TRBV5-8 and J is TRBJ2-3, with a possible D match to TRBD1 (6 bases). Trimming removed 4 bases at V and 5 bases at J, with 23 bases between. The germline gives CDR1 SGHTS, CDR2 YDEGEE. The CDR3 is 17 residues long. CDR3 DNA sequence: TGTGCCAGCAGCACAGGGACGGCTAGTCGGGGAGTAGATACGCAGTATTTT. Translating it yields CASSTGTASRGVDTQYF.

The chain is built from TRBV28 and TRBJ1-2, with 10 bases matching TRBD1. Germline V gene lookup returns CDR1 MDHEN and CDR2 SYDVKM. The CDR3 extends over 14 amino acids. V shed 6 bases and J 8 bases; nucleotides not matched to a gene: 9. The CDR3 region is CASSPGQGMRGYTF. Here the CDR3 DNA reads TGTGCCAGCAGCCCGGGACAGGGGATGCGGGGCTACACCTTC.

This clone was seen more than once but under ten times. The V call is TRBV30, the J call TRBJ2-3; TRBD2 might be the D (6 bases). This CDR3 comprises 13 residues. The V gene's germline CDR1 is GTSNPN and CDR2 SVGIG (reference sequence). The germline V and J ends were trimmed by 6 bases and 0 bases, with 10 bases remaining between them. For the CDR3, the DNA is TGTGCCTGTGGGACTGTTAGCACAGATACGCAGTATTTT. Amino acid sequence: CACGTVSTDTQYF. Full variable domain (remainder filled in from reference TRBV30 and TRBJ2-3): SQTIHQWPATLVQPVGSPLSLECTVEGTSNPNLYWYRQAAGRGLQLLFYSVGIGQISSEVPQNLSASRPQDRQFILSSKKLLLSDSGFYLCACGTVSTDTQYFGPGTRLTVL.

The J gene is TRBJ2-7, the V gene TRBV5-1; possibly TRBD1 for D (6 bases). In germline, CDR1 is SGHRS, CDR2 YFSETQ. Trimming took off 2 bases at V and 6 bases at J, with 15 bases between the two ends. The CDR3 consists of 14 residues. CDR3 loop: CASSLDRRVSEQYF. The DNA for the CDR3 is TGCGCCAGCAGCTTAGACAGGCGCGTTTCCGAGCAGTACTTC. Combining the CDR3 with reference TRBV5-1 and TRBJ2-7 gives the whole variable domain KAGVTQTPRYLIKTRGQQVTLSCSPISGHRSVSWYQQTPGQGLQFLFEYFSETQRNKGNFPGRFSGRQFSNSRSEMNVSTLELGDSALYLCASSLDRRVSEQYFGPGTRLTVT.

The chain has TRBV5-4 and TRBJ2-5; 9 bases line up with TRBD1. The J call may be in error: the DNA end matches TRBJ2-7 better. The CDR3 length is 16 residues. Germline assignment: CDR1 SGHNT and CDR2 YYREEE (reference sequence). CDR3 sequence (DNA): TGTGCCAGCAGCTTCACACAGGGGGCTGGTTCCTACGAGCAGTACTTC. This encodes CASSFTQGAGSYEQYF.

The CDR3 DNA reads as TGTGCCAGTAAATTGCCTGGGGCCAACGTCCTGACTTTC. Translation: CASKLPGANVLTF. V usage is TRBV19 and J usage is TRBJ2-6; no clear D. The CDR3 runs to 13 residues. Trimming pared 7 bases from V and 2 bases from J, leaving 6 bases between. Per the germline V gene, CDR1 is LNHDA and CDR2 is SQIVND (reference sequence).

The CDR3 nucleotides read TGCGCCAGCAGCTTCCAGGGACAGAACACTGAAGCTTTCTTT. It encodes CASSFQGQNTEAFF. This sequence joins TRBV5-1 and TRBJ1-1; D is perhaps TRBD1 (6 bases). The CDR3 covers 14 residues. V lost 2 bases and J lost 1, with 9 bases in between. Germline V gene sequence: CDR1 SGHRS, CDR2 YFSETQ.

This clone was recorded once. The rearrangement joins TRBV9 to TRBJ2-2; D gene uncertain. This CDR3 is 13 amino acids long. V was shortened by 4 bases and J by 1 base, with 5 bases between the two germline ends. Germline-derived CDR1 and CDR2 are SGDLS and YYNGEE. The CDR3 loop reads CASSSMNTGELFF. As DNA, the CDR3 is TGTGCCAGCAGCTCGATGAACACCGGGGAGCTGTTTTTT.

The V call is TRBV15, the J call TRBJ2-3; 9 positions match TRBD2. Germline CDR1 is LNHNV and CDR2 is YYDKDF (reference sequence). The V segment lost 5 bases and the J segment 1 base; nucleotides outside the gene matches: 7. The CDR3 runs 16 residues. Written as DNA, the CDR3 is TGTGCCACCAGCGGAGGATTAGCGGGGGGCACAGATACGCAGTATTTT. As protein: CATSGGLAGGTDTQYF.

The chain links TRBV19 to TRBJ1-1; unclear D gene. Germline V gene data show CDR1 as LNHDA and CDR2 as SQIVND (reference sequence). V was trimmed by 2 bases and J by 6 bases, leaving 16 bases between them. This CDR3 is 15 amino acids long. CDR3 nucleotides: TGTGCCAGTAGTATATCCCGGGCTCGGAGCTCTGAAGCTTTCTTT. It is translated as CASSISRARSSEAFF. Based on the CDR3 plus reference TRBV19 and TRBJ1-1, the full variable domain is DGGITQSPKYLFRKEGQNVTLSCEQNLNHDAMYWYRQDPGQGLRLIYYSQIVNDFQKGDIAEGYSVSREKKESFPLTVTSAQKNPTAFYLCASSISRARSSEAFFGQGTRLTVV.

The CDR3 nucleotides read TGTGCCAGCAGTGAAGGTCCAGGGGCAAACTATGGCTACACCTTC. Encoded protein: CASSEGPGANYGYTF. The V and J genes are TRBV6-1 and TRBJ1-2; weak D call: TRBD1 (6 bases). Trimming removed 1 base at V and 2 bases at J, with 11 bases between. The CDR3 is made up of 15 amino acids. From germline, CDR1 is MNHNS and CDR2 SASEGT.

The V gene is TRBV6-6, the J gene TRBJ2-7; D is ambiguous. From germline, CDR1 is MNHNY and CDR2 SVGAGI (reference sequence). The germline V and J ends were trimmed by 2 bases and 0 bases, with 14 bases remaining between them. The CDR3 loop spans 16 amino acids. The CDR3 coding sequence is TGTGCCAGCAGTTACGCCCACCTCCGGGTCTCCTACGAGCAGTACTTC. This gives the protein CASSYAHLRVSYEQYF.

The chain uses TRBV28 and TRBJ2-7; possibly TRBD2 for D (7 bases). The germline V gene encodes CDR1 MDHEN and CDR2 SYDVKM. This CDR3 region has 15 residues. V lost 8 bases, J lost 9 bases, and 26 bases lay in between. CDR3: CASFGGGGISIVQYF. The DNA of the CDR3 is TGTGCCAGCTTTGGGGGGGGCGGGATCTCTATTGTGCAGTACTTC.

This chain uses TRBV6-5 with TRBJ1-2, with D maybe TRBD1 (5 bases). CDR1 is MNHEY, CDR2 SVGAGI, per germline. The germline V and J ends were trimmed by 6 bases and 4 bases, with 12 bases remaining between them. The CDR3 is 13 residues long. DNA of the CDR3: TGTGCCAGCAGCTCCAGGGCCGCCTATGGCTACACCTTC. This encodes CASSSRAAYGYTF.

The J gene is TRBJ2-5, the V gene TRBV2; 7 nucleotides match TRBD1. In germline, CDR1 is SNHLY, CDR2 FYNNEI. The junction had 4 bases not matched to a gene; V was cut back by 1 base and J by 2 bases. This CDR3 is built from 15 residues. CDR3 sequence: CASSEVGTAQETQYF. The CDR3 bases are TGTGCCAGCAGTGAAGTGGGGACAGCGCAAGAGACCCAGTACTTC.

This clone was seen a single time. V usage is TRBV19 and J usage is TRBJ2-1; 13 positions match TRBD2. V dropped 5 bases and J dropped 9; count of bases not matched to a gene: 10. The germline V gene has CDR1 LNHDA and CDR2 SQIVND (reference sequence). This CDR3 contains 16 residues. Here the CDR3 DNA reads TGTGCCAGTAGTGCACGACTAGCGGGGGGTAATGGTGAGCAGTTCTTC. Its protein product is CASSARLAGGNGEQFF.

This rearrangement joins TRBV29-1 to TRBJ2-3; TRBD2 is a possible D gene (5 bases). This CDR3 contains 12 residues. Germline CDR1 reads SQVTM; CDR2 reads ANQGSEA. The V and J ends lost 4 bases and 6 bases respectively, with 11 bases between them. Here the CDR3 reads CSVGENSDTQYF. CDR3 nucleotides: TGCAGCGTTGGGGAGAATTCCGATACGCAGTATTTT.

The V and J genes are TRBV9 and TRBJ2-1; D not certain. This CDR3 is 17 amino acids long. CDR1 SGDLS and CDR2 YYNGEE come from the germline V gene. V was pared by 0 bases and J by 2 bases, with 15 bases between. CDR3 residues: CASSVGVQQAPYNEQFF. The CDR3 nucleotides are TGTGCCAGCAGCGTAGGAGTTCAGCAAGCTCCCTACAATGAGCAGTTCTTC.

On this clone itself: In the same sample, other DNA sequences code for this CDR3. This chain joins TRBV28 and TRBJ1-2; D unresolved. CDR1 is MDHEN, CDR2 SYDVKM, per germline. The CDR3 consists of 12 residues. Trimming removed 3 bases at V and 5 bases at J, with 7 bases between. The CDR3 DNA sequence: TGTGCCAGCAGTTTTCAGCGTTATGGCTACACCTTC. Translation gives CASSFQRYGYTF.

The rearrangement joins TRBV28 to TRBJ1-1; TRBD1 matches 8 bases. V lost 4 bases and J lost 1; bases outside the gene matches: 5. The CDR3 has 15 amino acids. Germline CDR1 reads MDHEN; CDR2 reads SYDVKM. This chain's CDR3 is CASSSTGTGNTEAFF. CDR3 nucleotides: TGTGCCAGCAGTTCCACCGGGACAGGGAACACTGAAGCTTTCTTT. Combining the CDR3 with reference TRBV28 and TRBJ1-1 gives the whole variable domain DVKVTQSSRYLVKRTGEKVFLECVQDMDHENMFWYRQDPGLGLRLIYFSYDVKMKEKGDIPEGYSVSREKKERFSLILESASTNQTSMYLCASSSTGTGNTEAFFGQGTRLTVV.

V gene TRBV7-3 combines with J gene TRBJ2-2; D possibly corresponds to TRBD1 (7 bases). This CDR3 region has 15 residues. V gave up 2 bases and J gave up 5 bases, with 12 bases separating them. Germline V CDR1 and CDR2: SGHTA, FQGTGA. CDR3 amino acids: CASSLDRAGTGELFF. The CDR3 DNA reads TGTGCCAGCAGCTTAGACAGGGCGGGGACCGGGGAGCTGTTTTTT. Full variable domain (rest looked up from reference TRBV7-3 and TRBJ2-2): GAGVSQTPSNKVTEKGKYVELRCDPISGHTALYWYRQSLGQGPEFLIYFQGTGAADDSGLPNDRFFAVRPEGSVSTLKIQRTERGDSAVYLCASSLDRAGTGELFFGEGSRLTVL.

Comments on this clone: Sequence at one end of the junction differs from germline and may be a read error. This chain connects TRBV7-7 to TRBJ2-3, with D maybe TRBD1 (5 bases). This CDR3 region has 15 residues. Per germline, CDR1 SSHAT and CDR2 FNYEAQ (reference sequence). The CDR3: CASSLGPLRTDTQYF. For the CDR3, the DNA is TGTGCTAGCAGCTTGGGGCCGCTCCGCACAGATACGCAGTATTTT.

Concerning this clone: This same CDR3 is encoded by further DNA sequences in the sample. The chain combines TRBV28 with TRBJ1-2, with D hard to call. Germline V gene lookup returns CDR1 MDHEN and CDR2 SYDVKM. V was cut by 1 base and J by 4 bases, with 4 bases left in between. The CDR3 runs 12 residues. This CDR3 is CASSLSSYGYTF. The CDR3 bases are TGTGCCAGCAGTTTATCATCCTATGGCTACACCTTC.

The rearrangement uses TRBV19 and TRBJ2-1; D may be TRBD1 or TRBD2 (7 bases each). Germline loops: CDR1 LNHDA, CDR2 SQIVND (reference sequence). The CDR3 length is 17 residues. Trimming cost V 3 bases and J 8 bases, with 23 bases left between them. The CDR3 nucleotides read TGTGCCAGTAGTATCTCCGGGACAGTAGCGGGTCTTGATGAGCAGTTCTTC. Translation gives CASSISGTVAGLDEQFF. The whole variable domain, remainder taken from reference TRBV19 and TRBJ2-1, is DGGITQSPKYLFRKEGQNVTLSCEQNLNHDAMYWYRQDPGQGLRLIYYSQIVNDFQKGDIAEGYSVSREKKESFPLTVTSAQKNPTAFYLCASSISGTVAGLDEQFFGPGTRLTVL.

The CDR3 protein is CASSRGSGNQPQHF. DNA of the CDR3: TGTGCCAGCAGTAGGGGGTCGGGCAATCAGCCCCAGCATTTT. This chain links TRBV27 with TRBJ1-5; D is possibly TRBD1 (6 bases). The CDR3 totals 14 residues. Trimming took 5 bases from V and 2 from J, leaving 10 bases between them. CDR1 MNHEY and CDR2 SMNVEV come from the germline V gene (reference sequence).

The V and J genes are TRBV28 and TRBJ1-2; no definite D call. The germline CDR1 and CDR2 sequences are MDHEN and SYDVKM. This CDR3 has 13 residues. V lost 4 bases and J 4 bases, leaving 10 bases between the germline ends. In nucleotides, the CDR3 is TGTGCCAGCAGTTCGAGCCAGTTCTATGGCTACACCTTC. It encodes CASSSSQFYGYTF.

V and J are TRBV18 and TRBJ2-7; D could derive from TRBD1 or TRBD2 (5 bases each). The V gene lost 3 bases and the J gene lost 2 bases, with 11 bases spanning the gap. The CDR3 is 14 amino acids. Germline loops: CDR1 KGHSH, CDR2 LQKENI. In DNA form, the CDR3 reads TGTGCCAGCTCACCTGGGACCTATCCCTACGAGCAGTACTTC. This sequence encodes CASSPGTYPYEQYF. Together with reference TRBV18 and TRBJ2-7, the CDR3 gives the full variable domain: NAGVMQNPRHLVRRRGQEARLRCSPMKGHSHVYWYRQLPEEGLKFMVYLQKENIIDESGMPKERFSAEFPKEGPSILRIQQVVRGDSAAYFCASSPGTYPYEQYFGPGTRLTVT.

The chain uses TRBV12-5 and TRBJ1-2; 10 bases line up with TRBD1. Looked up from germline, CDR1 is LGHNT and CDR2 is FRNRAP. CDR3 size: 16 residues. Trimming cost V 2 bases and J 2 bases; bases outside gene matches: 5. The CDR3 nucleotides read TGTGCTAGTGGTTTGCCGACAGGGGGCGCAAACTATGGCTACACCTTC. Amino acids: CASGLPTGGANYGYTF.